Shown below are 20 T cell receptor beta chains from a single sample sequenced in a study of blood T cells in healthy people across ages. PCR was performed a second time for about 6 to 11 cycles using a sample-barcoded 5' primer and a J-beta primer mix. TCRdb ran MiXCR on the 5' RACE reads and lists one entry per CDR3 protein. The sample contains approximately 580,000 distinct CDR3 sequences, about 24% of which appear only once. This sample also appeared in a second study, on T cells of mothers and their children.

The sample was blood. These receptors came from a boy younger than 18 in good health.

The V call is TRBV27, the J call TRBJ2-1, with D unresolved. This CDR3 is 18 amino acids long. Trimming left V 1 base short and J 0 bases short, with 16 bases between. Germline loops: CDR1 MNHEY, CDR2 SMNVEV (reference sequence). The CDR3 DNA is TGTGCCAGCAGTTTATATTACAGCATCTTTAGCTCCTACAATGAGCAGTTCTTC. Its protein is CASSLYYSIFSSYNEQFF.

The CDR3 loop is CASSEGGTLAKNIQYF. DNA for the CDR3: TGTGCCAGCAGTGAAGGAGGGACCCTAGCCAAAAACATTCAGTACTTC. The chain joins TRBV6-1 to TRBJ2-4, with D possibly being TRBD1 or TRBD2 (5 bases each). Germline V CDR1 and CDR2: MNHNS, SASEGT. The CDR3 length is 16 residues. The V gene lost 1 base and the J gene lost 0 bases, with 10 bases spanning the gap.

The chain combines TRBV20-1 with TRBJ1-1; 7 bases are shared with TRBD1. Trimming took 4 bases from V and 3 from J; bases not matched to a gene: 14. The CDR3 consists of 16 residues. CDR1 and CDR2 from the germline V gene are DFQATT and SNEGSKA (reference sequence). CDR3 loop: CSATRPGQLCYTEAFF. DNA of the CDR3: TGCAGTGCTACAAGACCGGGACAGCTCTGTTACACTGAAGCTTTCTTT.

This chain connects TRBV7-3 to TRBJ2-5; tentative D call: TRBD2 (6 bases). V was cut by 5 bases and J by 4 bases, with 20 bases left in between. Germline assignment: CDR1 SGHTA and CDR2 FQGTGA. The CDR3 has 16 residues. CDR3 amino acids: CASSLLPAGTGETQYF. Here the CDR3 DNA reads TGTGCCAGCAGCCTCCTACCCGCCGGGACTGGAGAGACCCAGTACTTC.

This clonotype was recorded many times. The gene calls are TRBV15 and TRBJ2-1; 7 bases line up with TRBD2. Germline loops: CDR1 LNHNV, CDR2 YYDKDF (reference sequence). The CDR3 loop spans 14 amino acids. The V and J ends lost 1 base and 8 bases, in that order; junction bases with no gene match: 5. Written as DNA, the CDR3 is TGTGCCACCAGCAGAGCGGGTCGGGGGGATGAGCAGTTCTTC. It specifies CATSRAGRGDEQFF.

J is TRBJ2-3 and V is TRBV20-1; 10 bases agree with TRBD2. This CDR3 has 17 residues. V trimming: 6 bases; J trimming: 2 bases; junction bases outside the gene matches: 14. Germline assignment: CDR1 DFQATT and CDR2 SNEGSKA (reference sequence). CDR3 amino acids: CSAGSPLGLAPTDTQYF. As DNA, the CDR3 is TGCAGTGCGGGCAGCCCCTTGGGACTAGCGCCCACAGATACGCAGTATTTT.

The chain employs TRBV29-1 and TRBJ2-3, with a possible D match to TRBD2 (6 bases). CDR3 size: 16 residues. CDR1 and CDR2 (germline): SQVTM, ANQGSEA. Trimming pared 6 bases from V and 1 base from J, leaving 20 bases between. CDR3 region: CSVRSGAASGTDTQYF. The CDR3 DNA reads TGCAGCGTCCGCAGCGGAGCGGCTAGCGGCACAGATACGCAGTATTTT.

This clonotype has at least ten counts. The genes are TRBV5-5 and TRBJ2-5, with TRBD1 identical over 11 bases. This CDR3 is built from 15 residues. V shed 0 bases and J 5 bases; nucleotides not matched to a gene: 3. Germline loops: CDR1 SGHKS, CDR2 YYEKEE (reference sequence). The DNA for the CDR3 is TGTGCCAGCAGCTTGGTAGGGACAGGGGGGGAGACCCAGTACTTC. As protein: CASSLVGTGGETQYF. Combining the CDR3 with reference TRBV5-5 and TRBJ2-5 gives the whole variable domain DAGVTQSPTHLIKTRGQQVTLRCSPISGHKSVSWYQQVLGQGPQFIFQYYEKEERGRGNFPDRFSARQFPNYSSELNVNALLLGDSALYLCASSLVGTGGETQYFGPGTRLLVL.

Ten or more counts support this clonotype. The chain couples TRBV4-3 to TRBJ2-1; maybe TRBD2 (6 bases). CDR3 length equals 16 residues. Germline CDR1 and CDR2: LGHNA and YSLEER. V lost 0 bases and J lost 4, with 13 bases in between. The CDR3 sequence: CASSQDMWGEYNEQFF. The CDR3 DNA reads as TGCGCCAGCAGCCAAGATATGTGGGGGGAGTACAATGAGCAGTTCTTC.

This clonotype was seen more than once but under ten times. The chain couples TRBV6-1 to TRBJ2-2, with TRBD1 matching over 11 bases. The germline gives CDR1 MNHNS, CDR2 SASEGT. The V and J ends lost 5 bases and 7 bases, in that order; junction bases with no gene match: 12. This CDR3 region has 17 residues. The CDR3 DNA reads as TGTGCCAGCAGTAGGACCAGGACAGGGGGCGCCGGCGGGGAGCTGTTTTTT. This codes for CASSRTRTGGAGGELFF.

The chain combines TRBV28 with TRBJ2-4; possible D gene TRBD2, 5 bases. Looked up from germline, CDR1 is MDHEN and CDR2 is SYDVKM. The V end lost 2 bases, the J end lost 3 bases, and 14 bases lay between the germline ends. This CDR3 comprises 16 residues. CDR3 loop: CASSLRGGLVKNIQYF. DNA for the CDR3: TGTGCCAGCAGTTTACGGGGTGGGTTGGTCAAAAACATTCAGTACTTC.

The rearrangement joins TRBV7-2 to TRBJ2-7; D could derive from TRBD1 or TRBD2 (5 bases each). Germline lookup yields CDR1 SGHTA and CDR2 FQGNSA. The CDR3 spans 13 residues. Trimming stripped 5 bases from V and 3 bases from J, with 11 bases between. In DNA, the CDR3 is TGTGCCAGCAGCACGGGACCCCGCTACGAGCAGTACTTC. Protein product: CASSTGPRYEQYF.

This clonotype has just one count. The V and J genes are TRBV30 and TRBJ2-5; a weak D match, TRBD1 (5 bases). Per the germline V gene, CDR1 is GTSNPN and CDR2 is SVGIG (reference sequence). Between the trimmed V and J ends, which lost 2 bases and 1 base, there was a span of 8 bases. This CDR3 is built from 13 residues. The CDR3 DNA reads as TGTGCCTGGAGTACAGGCTTCCAAGAGACCCAGTACTTC. Protein product: CAWSTGFQETQYF.

This clonotype has only a few counts. V is TRBV29-1 and J is TRBJ2-3; 14 bases line up with TRBD2. The germline V gene has CDR1 SQVTM and CDR2 ANQGSEA. The J segment lost 9 bases and the V segment lost 6 bases, leaving 8 bases of the junction unmatched. CDR3 size: 14 residues. The CDR3 nucleotides are TGCAGCGTGGGACTAGCGGGGGAAGTAAGAACGCAGTATTTT. The encoded protein is CSVGLAGEVRTQYF.

This clonotype was picked up a small number of times. This chain links TRBV30 with TRBJ1-5; D unclear. V lost 1 base to trimming and J lost 3 bases, with 10 bases between them. Looked up from germline, CDR1 is GTSNPN and CDR2 is SVGIG (reference sequence). This CDR3 has 14 amino acids. The CDR3 DNA is TGTGCCTGGAGTGGTGACCCACTCAATCAGCCCCAGCATTTT. Amino acids: CAWSGDPLNQPQHF.

The chain joins TRBV20-1 to TRBJ1-5; D uncertain. Trimming cost V 6 bases and J 0 bases, with 9 bases left between them. From germline, CDR1 is DFQATT and CDR2 SNEGSKA (reference sequence). This CDR3 region has 13 residues. CDR3 region: CSAIRNSNQPQHF. The CDR3, as DNA: TGCAGTGCCATCAGGAATAGCAATCAGCCCCAGCATTTT.

This clonotype was seen only a few times. J is TRBJ2-1 and V is TRBV7-3, with D unclear. CDR1 is SGHTA, CDR2 FQGTGA, per germline. Deletions cut 2 bases from V and 8 bases from J, with 7 bases between. This CDR3 comprises 12 residues. The CDR3 bases are TGTGCCAGCAGCTTATCGGGTTATGAGCAGTTCTTC. Residues: CASSLSGYEQFF. The full variable domain, completed using reference TRBV7-3 and TRBJ2-1, is GAGVSQTPSNKVTEKGKYVELRCDPISGHTALYWYRQSLGQGPEFLIYFQGTGAADDSGLPNDRFFAVRPEGSVSTLKIQRTERGDSAVYLCASSLSGYEQFFGPGTRLTVL.

This clonotype was recorded a few times. CDR3: CASSLSGEDTQYF. CDR3 sequence (DNA): TGTGCCAGCAGCTTGTCCGGGGAAGATACGCAGTATTTT. The rearrangement joins TRBV5-4 to TRBJ2-3; D is possibly TRBD2 (5 bases). The CDR3 is 13 amino acids. Per the germline V gene, CDR1 is SGHNT and CDR2 is YYREEE (reference sequence). Trimming cost V 1 base and J 5 bases, with 8 bases left between them.

This sequence joins TRBV7-9 and TRBJ2-4; D is unresolved. Trimming removed 5 bases from V and 8 bases from J, with 10 bases in between. This CDR3 has 12 residues. Germline values: CDR1 SEHNR, CDR2 FQNEAQ (reference sequence). The CDR3 region is CASSPGLHIQYF. The CDR3 nucleotides are TGTGCCAGCAGCCCCGGTTTACACATTCAGTACTTC.

This clonotype occurred a few times. The rearrangement joins TRBV28 to TRBJ2-1, with a possible D match to TRBD1 (5 bases). Trimming pared 11 bases from V and 6 bases from J, leaving 20 bases between. This CDR3 region has 14 residues. Germline V gene data show CDR1 as MDHEN and CDR2 as SYDVKM. The CDR3 DNA sequence: TGTGCCGGTGGGGCCCGAGGCGACCGCAATGAGCAGTTCTTC. Protein product: CAGGARGDRNEQFF.